The sample holds a few counts of the clone carrying this TCR beta chain. The antigen is undetermined. TCR beta rearrangements were amplified from peripheral blood genomic DNA. This sample was included in a study of T cell repertoires in aging, cancer and after chemotherapy. Study in general: Six age groups, ranging from 30 or younger to 70 or older, included the donors. Chronic lymphocytic leukemia patients on fludarabine- or bendamustine-based regimens gave paired samples before and after chemotherapy.

TRB rearrangements spanning V, D and J were amplified using mixed TRB-A/B primers. TCRdb passed the multiplex PCR reads through MiXCR, listing each CDR3 protein once. The data hold 9,000 or so distinct CDR3 sequences, with 20% to 30% observed a single time. Whole-study findings and limits: Across the chemotherapy interval, each cancer cohort showed higher median generation probability, suggesting thymic rebound. Healthy donors lost TCR diversity with age mainly through richness, cancer patients through richness and evenness.

Material for sequencing was blood. The sequence derives from a human donor with a blood cancer. The donor label of this sample is uncertain.

CDR3 in amino acids: CASSTASGQETQYF. CDR3 DNA sequence: TGTGCCAGCAGTACGGCTAGCGGGCAAGAGACCCAGTACTTC. This chain uses TRBV27 with TRBJ2-5; TRBD2 matches 8 bases. CDR3 length: 14 residues. The ends lost 5 bases at V and 2 bases at J; junction bases unmatched: 4. Germline V lookup: CDR1 MNHEY, CDR2 SMNVEV (reference sequence).